The source of this T cell receptor (beta chain) is a study of beta chain features in type 1 diabetes. A word on this clone: Its antigen is undetermined.

General study points: In comparison with healthy donors, patients had naive, central memory and Treg TCRB repertoires that appeared more similar.

All of the isolated RNA was reverse transcribed, so expressed TCRB transcripts were sequenced. The repertoire was sequenced with immunoSEQ multiplex PCR; TCRdb's copy has only in-frame clones and lacks some. There are hundreds of thousands of clones in the sample; approximately 31% occur only once, and around 0.065% lies in the top ten. CD4+ naive, central memory, regulatory and stem cell-like memory cells were sorted via CD45RO/CCR7/CD25/CD127/CD95/CD27. Germline loops: CDR1 MDHEN, CDR2 SYDVKM. The CDR3 consists of 13 residues. Between the trimmed V and J ends, which lost 2 bases and 5 bases, there was a span of 9 bases.

The sequenced material came from naive CD4+ T cells from blood. This chain connects TRBV28 to TRBJ2-5, with a tentative D call TRBD2 (5 bases). The sequence was obtained from a man younger than 30 in good health. CDR3 DNA sequence: TGTGCCAGCAGTTTACCGGGGTACGAGACCCAGTACTTC. Protein: CASSLPGYETQYF.